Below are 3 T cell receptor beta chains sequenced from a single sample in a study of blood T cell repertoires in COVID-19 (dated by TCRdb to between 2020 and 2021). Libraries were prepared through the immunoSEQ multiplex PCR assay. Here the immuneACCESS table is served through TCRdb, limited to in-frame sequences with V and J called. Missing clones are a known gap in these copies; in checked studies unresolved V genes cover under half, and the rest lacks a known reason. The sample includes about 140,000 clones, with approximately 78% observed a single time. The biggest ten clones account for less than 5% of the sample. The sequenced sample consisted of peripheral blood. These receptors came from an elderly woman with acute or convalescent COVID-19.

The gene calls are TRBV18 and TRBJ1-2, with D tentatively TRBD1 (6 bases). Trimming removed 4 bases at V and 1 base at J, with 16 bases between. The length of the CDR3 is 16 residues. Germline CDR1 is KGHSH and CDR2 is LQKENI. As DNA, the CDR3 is TGTGCCAGCTCACGACAAACCGGGACACTTAACTATGGCTACACCTTC. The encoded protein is CASSRQTGTLNYGYTF.

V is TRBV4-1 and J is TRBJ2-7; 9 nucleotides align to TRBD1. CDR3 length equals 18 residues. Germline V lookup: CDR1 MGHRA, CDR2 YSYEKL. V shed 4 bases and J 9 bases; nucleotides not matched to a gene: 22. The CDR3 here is CASSRLIVRGQGDSGQYF. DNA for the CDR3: TGCGCCAGCAGCCGCCTGATAGTCCGGGGACAGGGCGATTCAGGGCAGTACTTC.

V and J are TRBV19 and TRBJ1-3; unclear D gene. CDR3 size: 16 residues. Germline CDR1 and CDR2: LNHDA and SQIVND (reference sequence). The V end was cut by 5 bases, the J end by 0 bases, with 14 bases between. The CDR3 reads CASSLRLRVSGNTIYF. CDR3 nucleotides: TGTGCCAGTAGTCTCCGACTGCGTGTCTCTGGAAACACCATATATTTT.